This is a list of T cell receptor beta chains from one sample in a study of cytomegalovirus exposure and HLA in healthy donors. Libraries were prepared by immunoSEQ multiplex PCR; TCRdb keeps only in-frame clonotypes and omits some of them. The data show approximately 150,000 clones, 76% seen once. Sample: PBMCs. The receptors originated from a man between 35 and 55 years old in good health and CMV-seronegative. Both conserved end residues are part of each CDR3. Fields, in order: V gene, J gene, clone size, D gene, CDR3 protein, CDR3 DNA. The D gene is left open where the match is weak. The size field is filled for only some rows; it gives once, few, many or a size class.

TRBV19	TRBJ2-7	NA	TRBD1	CASSIRGQGAYEQYF	TGTGCCAGTAGTATCAGGGGACAGGGGGCCTACGAGCAGTACTTC
TRBV5-6	TRBJ2-1	once	TRBD2	CASSPWLAGGSYNEQFF	TGTGCCAGCAGCCCCTGGCTAGCGGGAGGATCCTACAATGAGCAGTTCTTC
TRBV20-1	TRBJ2-1	NA	NA	CSALSDEQFF	TGCAGTGCTCTTAGCGATGAGCAGTTCTTC
TRBV19	TRBJ2-2	NA	NA	CASSSRGATNTGELFF	TGTGCCAGTAGTTCCCGGGGGGCCACGAACACCGGGGAGCTGTTTTTT
TRBV7-9	TRBJ2-7	NA	TRBD2	CASSGQRDRYEQYF	TGTGCCAGCAGCGGTCAGCGGGATAGGTACGAGCAGTACTTC
TRBV7-2	TRBJ2-3	NA	NA	CASSQRVDTQYF	TGTGCCAGCAGCCAGCGAGTAGATACGCAGTATTTT
TRBV5-1	TRBJ2-2	NA	TRBD1	CASSLGQGSTGELFF	TGCGCCAGCAGCTTGGGACAGGGTTCCACCGGGGAGCTGTTTTTT
TRBV7-8	TRBJ2-3	NA	TRBD2	CASKGGGRGTDTQYF	TGTGCCAGCAAAGGAGGCGGGAGGGGCACAGATACGCAGTATTTT
TRBV4-1	TRBJ2-7	NA	NA	CASSQEQRISYEQYF	TGCGCCAGCAGCCAAGAGCAGCGGATATCCTACGAGCAGTACTTC
TRBV28	TRBJ2-7	NA	TRBD1	CASSLRPDRAIGEQYF	TGTGCCAGCAGCCTTCGCCCGGACAGGGCGATCGGCGAGCAGTACTTC
TRBV7-9	TRBJ2-1	few	TRBD2	CASSLHGGVGEQFF	TGTGCCAGCAGCTTACACGGGGGGGTCGGTGAGCAGTTCTTC
TRBV11-2	TRBJ2-4	once	TRBD2	CASSLLGGTTKNIQYF	TGTGCCAGCAGCTTATTAGGAGGGACTACCAAAAACATTCAGTACTTC
TRBV5-1	TRBJ2-7	NA	NA	CASSPEGPYPYEQYF	TGCGCCAGCAGCCCGGAGGGTCCTTACCCCTACGAGCAGTACTTC
TRBV20-1	TRBJ2-2	NA	NA	CSAHDTGELFF	TGCAGTGCACACGACACCGGGGAGCTGTTTTTT
TRBV5-6	TRBJ1-1	NA	NA	CASSLPQMNTEAFF	TGTGCCAGCAGCTTACCACAGATGAACACTGAAGCTTTCTTT
TRBV5-1	TRBJ1-1	NA	NA	CASSLRGHQNTEAFF	TGCGCCAGCAGCTTGAGGGGACACCAGAACACTGAAGCTTTCTTT
TRBV28	TRBJ2-3	NA	NA	CASSFEPLWGLNTDTQYF	TGTGCCAGCAGTTTTGAGCCTCTTTGGGGACTGAACACAGATACGCAGTATTTT
TRBV6-5	TRBJ1-6	few	NA	CASSDSYYSPLHF	TGTGCCAGCTCCGACAGCTATTATTCACCCCTCCACTTT
TRBV30	TRBJ2-1	NA	NA	CAWSGYQSPSYNEQFF	TGTGCCTGGAGCGGGTACCAGAGCCCTTCCTACAATGAGCAGTTCTTC
TRBV28	TRBJ2-5	NA	TRBD2	CASSLGGAKNF	TGTGCCAGCAGTCTCGGGGGGGCCAAGAACTTC
TRBV7-6	TRBJ2-7	NA	NA	CASSLDAGGLREQYF	TGTGCCAGCAGCTTAGACGCCGGAGGCCTTCGCGAGCAGTACTTC
TRBV6-5	TRBJ2-7	NA	TRBD1	CASSYGTGQTYEQYF	TGTGCCAGCAGTTACGGGACAGGGCAAACCTACGAGCAGTACTTC
TRBV4-1	TRBJ2-7	NA	TRBD1	CASSRGQGIYEQYF	TGCGCCAGCAGCCGGGGACAGGGAATCTACGAGCAGTACTTC
TRBV28	TRBJ2-4	NA	NA	CASSPGLAKNIQYF	TGTGCCAGCAGCCCCGGACTGGCCAAAAACATTCAGTACTTC
TRBV27	TRBJ2-7	NA	TRBD2	CASSIALAGYEQYF	TGTGCCAGCAGTATCGCACTAGCGGGCTACGAGCAGTACTTC
TRBV19	TRBJ1-6	NA	TRBD1	CASTPGQGAPWPYNSPLHF	TGTGCCAGTACCCCGGGACAGGGGGCGCCTTGGCCCTATAATTCACCCCTCCACTTT
TRBV19	TRBJ1-2	NA	TRBD1	CASWDRGVPTYGYTF	TGTGCCAGTTGGGACAGGGGGGTTCCAACCTATGGCTACACCTTC
TRBV27	TRBJ1-1	NA	NA	CASSLSRGAAEAFF	TGTGCCAGCAGTCTCTCCCGGGGAGCCGCTGAAGCTTTCTTT
TRBV15	TRBJ2-3	NA	TRBD1	CATSRVTGVTDTQYF	TGTGCCACCAGCAGAGTAACAGGGGTCACAGATACGCAGTATTTT
TRBV6-4	TRBJ1-1	NA	NA	CASSEQGMNTEAFF	TGTGCCAGCAGTGAGCAGGGTATGAACACTGAAGCTTTCTTT
TRBV7-9	TRBJ1-1	NA	NA	CASSLMMAGTEAFF	TGTGCCAGCAGCTTAATGATGGCTGGCACTGAAGCTTTCTTT
TRBV14	TRBJ2-3	NA	TRBD2	CASSWGGSTDTQYF	TGTGCCAGCAGCTGGGGGGGAAGCACAGATACGCAGTATTTT
TRBV18	TRBJ1-4	few	NA	CASSPQDSIATNEKLFF	TGTGCCAGCTCACCCCAGGACAGCATAGCAACTAATGAAAAACTGTTTTTT
TRBV12-5	TRBJ2-2	NA	NA	CASGLPKRGTGELFF	TGTGCTAGTGGTTTACCCAAAAGGGGGACCGGGGAGCTGTTTTTT
TRBV14	TRBJ1-2	NA	TRBD1	CASSQLQGDYGYTF	TGTGCCAGCAGCCAACTTCAGGGGGACTATGGCTACACCTTC
TRBV6-5	TRBJ2-3	NA	TRBD2	CASSYSSGSFADTQYF	TGTGCCAGCAGTTACTCAAGCGGGAGCTTCGCAGATACGCAGTATTTT
TRBV7-2	TRBJ1-4	NA	NA	CASSQGGDGEKLFF	TGTGCCAGCAGCCAAGGGGGGGATGGGGAAAAACTGTTTTTT
TRBV19	TRBJ2-3	NA	TRBD2	CASSIVAGTTDTQYF	TGTGCCAGTAGTATTGTAGCGGGTACTACAGATACGCAGTATTTT
TRBV11-2	TRBJ2-5	NA	TRBD2	CASDRVSGPQETQYF	TGTGCCAGCGATCGGGTTAGCGGGCCCCAAGAGACCCAGTACTTC
TRBV2	TRBJ2-2	NA	TRBD1	CASRGGTGPGELFF	TGTGCCAGCAGGGGTGGGACAGGTCCCGGGGAGCTGTTTTTT